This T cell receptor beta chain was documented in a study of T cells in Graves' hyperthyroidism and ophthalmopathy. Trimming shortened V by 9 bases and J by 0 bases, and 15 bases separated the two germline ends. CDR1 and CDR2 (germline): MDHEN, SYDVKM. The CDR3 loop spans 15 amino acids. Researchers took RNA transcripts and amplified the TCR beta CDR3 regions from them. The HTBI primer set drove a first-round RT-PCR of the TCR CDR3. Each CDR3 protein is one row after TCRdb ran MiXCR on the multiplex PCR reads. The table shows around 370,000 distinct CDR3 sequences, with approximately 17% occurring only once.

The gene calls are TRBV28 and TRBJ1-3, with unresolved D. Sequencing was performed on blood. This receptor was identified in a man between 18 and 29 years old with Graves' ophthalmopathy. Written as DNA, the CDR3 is TGTGCCAGTGCTACAGATGCGTTCTCTGGAAACACCATATATTTT. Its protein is CASATDAFSGNTIYF.